These T cell receptor beta chains were read from a single sample in a study of PD-L1 blockade in urothelial cancer. Assay: immunoSEQ multiplex PCR; the TCRdb copy retains only in-frame clones and omits some. The sample contains more than 95,000 clones, around 88% of which appear only once. Source: PBMCs, taken around atezolizumab (anti-PD-L1) treatment. The receptors originated from a middle-aged man with urothelial cancer. The conserved cysteine and the conserved F or W are not part of the CDR3 here.

j_call | v_call | cdr3_aa
TRBJ2-3 | TRBV5-1 | ASTLGDRPSTDTQY
TRBJ2-3 | TRBV15 | ATSRRLATDTQY
TRBJ2-7 | TRBV18 | ASSSGYEQY
TRBJ2-1 | TRBV11-2 | ASSSGLAGGWYNEQF
TRBJ2-7 | TRBV7-9 | ASSAAQVYEQY
TRBJ2-7 | TRBV7-9 | ASSRAGIGEQY
TRBJ2-7 | TRBV4-1 | ASSQAYGQGGYEQY
TRBJ2-1 | TRBV2 | ASSPRDRVDEQF
TRBJ1-6 | TRBV6-1 | ASSARQGSSYNSPLH
TRBJ2-7 | TRBV2 | ASSDFGTGTQGQY
TRBJ1-5 | TRBV4-2 | ASSGLGQGGTQPQH
TRBJ1-2 | TRBV5-1 | ASSLHINREGGGYT
TRBJ2-7 | TRBV6-5 | ASSSGTGRRYEQY
TRBJ2-6 | TRBV5-1 | ASSASGAASPGANVLT
TRBJ1-6 | TRBV7-9 | ASSLQSQSNSPLH
TRBJ1-5 | TRBV27 | ASSLGQGASNQPQH
TRBJ2-3 | TRBV2 | ASRGWTGSNTDTQY
TRBJ1-6 | TRBV6-5 | ASKNRVTDSPLH
TRBJ2-1 | TRBV6-4 | ASRGGDPARGSGPIRQF
TRBJ1-2 | TRBV5-8 | ASSFLRTDGYT
TRBJ2-3 | TRBV7-6 | ASTYRGQGASTDTQY
TRBJ2-7 | TRBV4-2 | ASSQTSGPSYEQY
TRBJ1-3 | TRBV7-9 | ASSSARTGGSGNTIY
TRBJ1-3 | TRBV27 | ASSLESPGQGNTIY
TRBJ1-2 | TRBV7-9 | ASSLGTGYGYT
TRBJ1-1 | TRBV28 | ASSLLKKGENAEAF
TRBJ2-1 | TRBV19 | ASSMYGSGNEQF
TRBJ1-4 | TRBV19 | ASSTSGSGGEKLF
TRBJ2-5 | TRBV30 | AWGTSETQY